The rows below give T cell receptor beta chains drawn from one sample of a study of cytomegalovirus exposure and HLA in healthy donors. The method was immunoSEQ multiplex PCR; TCRdb's version includes in-frame clones alone and lacks a portion of them. This table has 130,000 or so clones, 85% to 90% appearing once. Sequencing was performed on PBMCs. Receptor source: a woman aged 30 to 39 in good health and CMV-seropositive. Both conserved end residues are part of each CDR3. The D gene is left open where the match is weak. Rows may omit the clone size; those that give it use once, few, many or a size class.

V	size	J	D	CDR3	DNA
TRBV5-1	.	TRBJ1-5	.	CASSPQGENQPQHF	TGCGCCAGCAGTCCACAGGGTGAGAATCAGCCCCAGCATTTT
TRBV19	.	TRBJ1-5	TRBD1	CASSPQRTGSVVQPQHF	TGTGCCAGTAGTCCCCAGAGGACAGGTTCAGTAGTTCAGCCCCAGCATTTT
TRBV28	.	TRBJ2-7	.	CASKTGTGNDEQYF	TGTGCCAGCAAAACCGGGACTGGCAACGACGAGCAGTACTTC
TRBV11-1	.	TRBJ2-1	TRBD1	CASSFRQGAVEQFF	TGTGCCAGCAGCTTTAGACAGGGGGCGGTTGAGCAGTTCTTC
TRBV14	.	TRBJ2-2	TRBD2	CASSAGGSVPHGELFF	TGTGCCAGCAGCGCCGGCGGGAGCGTTCCTCACGGGGAGCTGTTTTTT
TRBV27	.	TRBJ2-1	.	CASSTDGGPNEQFF	TGTGCCAGCAGCACCGACGGGGGGCCCAATGAGCAGTTCTTC
TRBV5-1	.	TRBJ1-2	.	CASSSTSYGYTF	TGCGCCAGCAGCAGTACCAGCTATGGCTACACCTTC
TRBV5-1	few	TRBJ2-1	TRBD1	CASSPRDSFYNEQFF	TGCGCCAGCAGCCCCCGGGACAGTTTTTACAATGAGCAGTTCTTC
TRBV29-1	.	TRBJ2-7	TRBD2	CSVAGGYYEQYF	TGCAGCGTTGCCGGGGGGTACTACGAGCAGTACTTC
TRBV19	.	TRBJ1-1	.	CASSIRGGAFF	TGTGCCAGTAGTATAAGGGGAGGAGCTTTCTTT
TRBV5-1	few	TRBJ2-5	TRBD2	CASSLGSGGQETQYF	TGCGCCAGCAGCTTGGGGTCGGGAGGGCAAGAGACCCAGTACTTC
TRBV5-1	.	TRBJ1-5	TRBD1	CASSPGQGGGNQPQHF	TGCGCCAGCAGCCCCGGACAGGGCGGAGGAAATCAGCCCCAGCATTTT
TRBV7-8	.	TRBJ1-4	.	CASSRSGLEEKLFF	TGTGCCAGCAGCCGATCAGGGCTAGAAGAAAAACTGTTTTTT
TRBV19	.	TRBJ1-1	.	CASSPIDRLNTEAFF	TGTGCCAGTAGTCCTATCGACAGACTGAACACTGAAGCTTTCTTT
TRBV5-1	.	TRBJ1-4	TRBD1	CASSWGTGATNEKLFF	TGCGCCAGCAGCTGGGGGACAGGAGCAACTAATGAAAAACTGTTTTTT
TRBV2	.	TRBJ2-3	TRBD1	CASRTTGEPTDTQYF	TGTGCCAGCAGGACGACAGGGGAACCCACAGATACGCAGTATTTT
TRBV7-9	.	TRBJ2-5	TRBD1	CASSSAQGAGETQYF	TGTGCCAGCAGCTCCGCGCAGGGGGCAGGGGAGACCCAGTACTTC